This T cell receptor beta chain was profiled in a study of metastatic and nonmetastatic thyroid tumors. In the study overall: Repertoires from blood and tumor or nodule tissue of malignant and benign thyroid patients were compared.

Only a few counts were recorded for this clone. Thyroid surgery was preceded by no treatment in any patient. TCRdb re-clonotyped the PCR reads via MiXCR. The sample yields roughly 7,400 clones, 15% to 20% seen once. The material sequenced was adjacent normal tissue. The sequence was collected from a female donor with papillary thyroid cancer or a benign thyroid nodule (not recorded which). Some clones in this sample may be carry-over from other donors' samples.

This CDR3 reads CASSVSYNSPLHF. CDR3 bases: TGTGCCAGCAGCGTATCCTATAATTCACCCCTCCACTTT. The genes are TRBV2 and TRBJ1-6; D is undetermined. Trimming took 6 bases from V and 1 from J, leaving 4 bases between them. Germline-derived CDR1 and CDR2 are SNHLY and FYNNEI. The CDR3 is made up of 13 amino acids.